The 2 T cell receptor beta chains in this list originate from one sample, sequenced in a study of beta chain features in type 1 diabetes. Study conclusions and caveats: Moderately but significantly shorter TCRB CDR3s were found in Type 1 diabetes patients in all four CD4+ subsets.

No cognate antigen is known for these TCRs. cDNA synthesis used the whole RNA isolate, giving expressed TCRB sequences. The protocol was immunoSEQ multiplex PCR, while the TCRdb copy is restricted to in-frame clones and leaves out a portion. The sample yields about 270,000 clones, around an eighth seen once. Sequencing was carried out using naive CD4+ T cells from blood. Receptors were obtained from a man in his thirties or forties with type 1 diabetes.

This clone was counted between two and nine times. J is TRBJ2-3 and V is TRBV7-9; no clear D gene. Germline V gene data show CDR1 as SEHNR and CDR2 as FQNEAQ (reference sequence). The CDR3 spans 13 residues. Between the trimmed V and J ends, which lost 5 bases and 0 bases, there was a span of 6 bases. CDR3 amino acids: CASSQHSTDTQYF. The CDR3 DNA is TGTGCCAGCAGCCAACACAGCACAGATACGCAGTATTTT.

This clone was counted between two and nine times. The chain combines TRBV5-1 with TRBJ2-7, with 7 positions matching TRBD1. Germline V CDR1 and CDR2: SGHRS, YFSETQ. This CDR3 comprises 14 residues. V shed 4 bases and J 1 base; nucleotides not matched to a gene: 5. CDR3 bases: TGCGCCAGCAGCCCCGGGGACAGATCCTACGAGCAGTACTTC. Translation: CASSPGDRSYEQYF.